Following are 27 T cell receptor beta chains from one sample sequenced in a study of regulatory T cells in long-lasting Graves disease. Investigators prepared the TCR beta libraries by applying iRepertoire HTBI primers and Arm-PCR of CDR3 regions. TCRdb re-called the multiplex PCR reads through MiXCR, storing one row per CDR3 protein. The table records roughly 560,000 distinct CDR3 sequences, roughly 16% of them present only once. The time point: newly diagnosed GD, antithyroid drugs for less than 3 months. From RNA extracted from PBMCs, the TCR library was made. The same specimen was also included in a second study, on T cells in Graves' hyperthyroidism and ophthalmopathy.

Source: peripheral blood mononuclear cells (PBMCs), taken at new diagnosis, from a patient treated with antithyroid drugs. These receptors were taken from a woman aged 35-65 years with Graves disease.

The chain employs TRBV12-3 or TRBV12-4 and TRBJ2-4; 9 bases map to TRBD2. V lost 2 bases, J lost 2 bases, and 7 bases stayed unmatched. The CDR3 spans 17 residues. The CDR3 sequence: CASSLYWRGGPKNIQYF. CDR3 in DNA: TGTGCCAGCAGTTTATATTGGCGGGGGGGCCCCAAAAACATTCAGTACTTC.

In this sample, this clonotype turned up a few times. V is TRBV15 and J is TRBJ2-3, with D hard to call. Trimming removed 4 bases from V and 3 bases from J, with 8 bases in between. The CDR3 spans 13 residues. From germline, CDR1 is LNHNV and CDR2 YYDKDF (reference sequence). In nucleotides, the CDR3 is TGTGCCACCAGCATGCGACTGACAGATACGCAGTATTTT. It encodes CATSMRLTDTQYF.

CDR3 sequence: CASSFPSGDTGELFF. In DNA form, the CDR3 reads TGTGCCAGCAGCTTCCCTAGCGGGGACACCGGGGAGCTGTTTTTT. J is TRBJ2-2 and V is TRBV7-9; TRBD2 aligns across 9 bases. CDR3 length: 15 amino acids. Trimming cost V 3 bases and J 3 bases; bases outside gene matches: 2. Germline V gives CDR1 SEHNR, CDR2 FQNEAQ (reference sequence).

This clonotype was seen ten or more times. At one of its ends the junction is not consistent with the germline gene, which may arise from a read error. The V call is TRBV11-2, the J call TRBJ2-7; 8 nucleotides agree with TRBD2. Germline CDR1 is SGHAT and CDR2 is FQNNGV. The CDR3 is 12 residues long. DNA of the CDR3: TGTGCCAGCAGCCTCATAGCGGGGTTTTCAATCTTC. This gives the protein CASSLIAGFSIF.

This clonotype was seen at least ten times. This CDR3 is CASSNRRSSYNEQFF. The CDR3 nucleotides are TGTGCCAGCAGTAACCGGAGGAGCTCCTACAATGAGCAGTTCTTC. The gene calls are TRBV6-1 and TRBJ2-1, with D possibly being TRBD2 (5 bases). Germline V gene sequence: CDR1 MNHNS, CDR2 SASEGT. The V and J ends lost 5 bases and 0 bases respectively, with 11 bases between them. The CDR3 covers 15 residues.

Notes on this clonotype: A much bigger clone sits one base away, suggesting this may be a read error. CDR3 DNA sequence: TGTGCCAGCAGGCAAACAGGCTACGAGCGGTACTTC. It translates to CASRQTGYERYF. V is TRBV12-3 or TRBV12-4 and J is TRBJ2-7; a possible D gene is TRBD1 (5 bases). The CDR3 has 12 residues.

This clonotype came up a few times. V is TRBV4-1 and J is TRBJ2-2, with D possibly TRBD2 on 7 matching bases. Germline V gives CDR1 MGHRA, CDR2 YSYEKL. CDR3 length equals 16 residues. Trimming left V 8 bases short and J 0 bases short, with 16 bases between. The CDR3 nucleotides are TGCGCCAGCCACCGTGGGGGGGGCGCGAACACCGGGGAGCTGTTTTTT. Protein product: CASHRGGGANTGELFF.

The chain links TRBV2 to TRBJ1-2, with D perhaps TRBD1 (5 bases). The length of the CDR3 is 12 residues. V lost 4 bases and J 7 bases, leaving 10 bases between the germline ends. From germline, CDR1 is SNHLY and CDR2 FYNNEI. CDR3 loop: CASSVARGGYTF. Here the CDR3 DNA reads TGTGCCAGCAGTGTAGCGAGGGGTGGCTACACCTTC.

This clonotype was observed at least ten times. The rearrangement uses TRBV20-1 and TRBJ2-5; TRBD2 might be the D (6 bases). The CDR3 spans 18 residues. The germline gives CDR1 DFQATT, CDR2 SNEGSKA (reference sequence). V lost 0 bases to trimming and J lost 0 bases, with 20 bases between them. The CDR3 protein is CSAREGWEAVGDQETQYF. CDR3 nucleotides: TGCAGTGCTAGAGAGGGGTGGGAGGCAGTGGGAGACCAAGAGACCCAGTACTTC.

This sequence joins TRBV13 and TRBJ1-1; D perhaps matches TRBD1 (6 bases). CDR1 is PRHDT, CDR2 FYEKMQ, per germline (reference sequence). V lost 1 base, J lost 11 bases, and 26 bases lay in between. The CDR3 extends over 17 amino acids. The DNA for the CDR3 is TGTGCCAGCAGCTTAGTAATTGCGGGGGCCTCTCGAGTGGGGGCTTTCTTT. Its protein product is CASSLVIAGASRVGAFF.

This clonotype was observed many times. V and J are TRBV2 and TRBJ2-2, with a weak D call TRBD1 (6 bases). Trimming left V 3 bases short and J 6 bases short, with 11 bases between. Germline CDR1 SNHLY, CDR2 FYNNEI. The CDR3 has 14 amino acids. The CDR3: CASSEAGEAGELFF. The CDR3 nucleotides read TGTGCCAGCAGTGAGGCAGGGGAAGCCGGGGAGCTGTTTTTT.

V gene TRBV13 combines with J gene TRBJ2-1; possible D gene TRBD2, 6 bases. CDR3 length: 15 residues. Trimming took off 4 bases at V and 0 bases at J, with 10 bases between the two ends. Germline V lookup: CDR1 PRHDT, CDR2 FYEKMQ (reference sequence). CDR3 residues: CASSSLGLSYNEQFF. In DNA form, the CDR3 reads TGTGCCAGCAGCTCACTGGGACTCTCCTACAATGAGCAGTTCTTC.

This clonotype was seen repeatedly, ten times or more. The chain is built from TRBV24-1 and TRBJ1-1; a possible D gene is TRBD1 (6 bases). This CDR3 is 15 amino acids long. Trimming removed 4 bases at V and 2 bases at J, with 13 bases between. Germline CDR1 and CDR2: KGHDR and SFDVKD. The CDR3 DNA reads TGTGCCACCAGTGAGACCGGGACACCAAACACTGAAGCTTTCTTT. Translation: CATSETGTPNTEAFF.

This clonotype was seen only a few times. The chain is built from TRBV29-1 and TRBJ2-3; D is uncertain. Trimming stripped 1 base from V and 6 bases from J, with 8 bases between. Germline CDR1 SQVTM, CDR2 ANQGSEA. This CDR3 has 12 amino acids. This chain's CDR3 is CSVEVSPDTQYF. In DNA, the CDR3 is TGCAGCGTTGAAGTAAGCCCCGATACGCAGTATTTT.

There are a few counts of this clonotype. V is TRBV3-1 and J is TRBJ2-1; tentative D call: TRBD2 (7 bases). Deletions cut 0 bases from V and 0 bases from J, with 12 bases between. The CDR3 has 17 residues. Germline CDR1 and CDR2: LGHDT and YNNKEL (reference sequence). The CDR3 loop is CASSQDLGGRSYNEQFF. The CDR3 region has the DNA TGTGCCAGCAGCCAAGATTTGGGGGGGCGCTCCTACAATGAGCAGTTCTTC.

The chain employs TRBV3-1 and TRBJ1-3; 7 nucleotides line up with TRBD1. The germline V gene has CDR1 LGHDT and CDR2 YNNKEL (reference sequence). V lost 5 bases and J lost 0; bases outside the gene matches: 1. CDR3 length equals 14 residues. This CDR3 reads CASSGTDSGNTIYF. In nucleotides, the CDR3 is TGTGCCAGCAGCGGGACAGACTCTGGAAACACCATATATTTT.

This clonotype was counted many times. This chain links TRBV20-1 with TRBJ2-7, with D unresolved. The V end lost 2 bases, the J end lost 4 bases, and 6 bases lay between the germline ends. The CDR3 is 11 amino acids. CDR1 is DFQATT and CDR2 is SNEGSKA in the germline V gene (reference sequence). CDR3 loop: CSARLGYEQYF. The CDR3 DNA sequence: TGCAGTGCTAGATTGGGATACGAGCAGTACTTC.

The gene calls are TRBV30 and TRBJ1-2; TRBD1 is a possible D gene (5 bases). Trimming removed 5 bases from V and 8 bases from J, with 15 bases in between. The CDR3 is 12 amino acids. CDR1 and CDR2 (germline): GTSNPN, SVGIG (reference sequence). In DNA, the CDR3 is TGTGCCTGGGGCGGGGCAGTAGGCGGCTACACCTTC. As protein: CAWGGAVGGYTF.

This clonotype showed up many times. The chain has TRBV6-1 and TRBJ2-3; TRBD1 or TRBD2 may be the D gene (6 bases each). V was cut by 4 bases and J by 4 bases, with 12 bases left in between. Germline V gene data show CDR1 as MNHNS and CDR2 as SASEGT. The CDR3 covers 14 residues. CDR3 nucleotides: TGTGCCAGCAGTGTGGGGGGCGCCTCAGATACGCAGTATTTT. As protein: CASSVGGASDTQYF.

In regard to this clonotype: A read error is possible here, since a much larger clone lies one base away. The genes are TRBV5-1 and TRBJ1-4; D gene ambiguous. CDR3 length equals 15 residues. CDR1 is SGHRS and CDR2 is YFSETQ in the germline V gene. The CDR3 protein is CASSGYGGLNEKPFF. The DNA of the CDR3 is TGCGCCAGCAGCGGCTATGGAGGCCTTAATGAAAAACCGTTTTTT.

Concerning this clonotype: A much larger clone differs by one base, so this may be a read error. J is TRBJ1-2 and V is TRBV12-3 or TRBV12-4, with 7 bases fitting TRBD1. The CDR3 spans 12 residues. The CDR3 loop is CASNGDSYGHTF. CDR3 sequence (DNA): TGTGCCAGCAACGGGGACAGCTATGGCCACACCTTC.

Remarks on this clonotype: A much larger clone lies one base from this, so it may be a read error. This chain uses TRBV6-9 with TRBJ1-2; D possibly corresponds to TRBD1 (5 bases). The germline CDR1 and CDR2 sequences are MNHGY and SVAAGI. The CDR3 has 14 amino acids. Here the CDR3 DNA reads TGTGTCAGCAGTTACGATCGGGACAACTATGGCTACACCTTC. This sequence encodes CVSSYDRDNYGYTF.

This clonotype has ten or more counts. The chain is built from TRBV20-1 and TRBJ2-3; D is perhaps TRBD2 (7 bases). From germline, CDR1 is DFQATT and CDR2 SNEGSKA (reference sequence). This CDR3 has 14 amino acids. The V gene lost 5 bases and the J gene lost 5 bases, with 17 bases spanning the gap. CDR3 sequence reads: CSARGGALVDTQYF. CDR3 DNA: TGCAGTGCTCGAGGGGGGGCGCTTGTAGATACGCAGTATTTT.

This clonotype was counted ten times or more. CDR3 protein: CASSLLGGGYYGYTF. For the CDR3, the DNA is TGTGCCAGCAGTTTATTAGGGGGAGGATACTATGGCTACACCTTC. The V and J genes are TRBV12-3 or TRBV12-4 and TRBJ1-2; D is perhaps TRBD1 (6 bases). The V end lost 2 bases, the J end lost 3 bases, and 13 bases lay between the germline ends. The CDR3 length is 15 residues.

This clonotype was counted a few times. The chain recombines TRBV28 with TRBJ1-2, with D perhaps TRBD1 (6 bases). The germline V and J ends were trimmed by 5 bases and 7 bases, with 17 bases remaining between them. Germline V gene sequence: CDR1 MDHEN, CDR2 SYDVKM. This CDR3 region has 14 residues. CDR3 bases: TGTGCCAGCAGTCTCGAGGGGGATCGGGGTGGCTACACCTTC. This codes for CASSLEGDRGGYTF.

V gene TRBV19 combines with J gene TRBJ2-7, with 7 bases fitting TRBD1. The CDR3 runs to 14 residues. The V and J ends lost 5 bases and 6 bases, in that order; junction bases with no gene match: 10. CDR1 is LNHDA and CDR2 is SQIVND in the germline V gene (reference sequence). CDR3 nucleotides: TGTGCCAGTAGTCACCGGGACAGCCCTACCGAGCAGTACTTC. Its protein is CASSHRDSPTEQYF.

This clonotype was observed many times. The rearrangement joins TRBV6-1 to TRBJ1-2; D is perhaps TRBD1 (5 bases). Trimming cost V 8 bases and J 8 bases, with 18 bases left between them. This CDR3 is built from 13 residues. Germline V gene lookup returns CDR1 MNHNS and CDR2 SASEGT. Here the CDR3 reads CASGVYAGGGYTF. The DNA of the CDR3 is TGTGCCAGCGGGGTCTATGCGGGGGGGGGCTACACCTTC.